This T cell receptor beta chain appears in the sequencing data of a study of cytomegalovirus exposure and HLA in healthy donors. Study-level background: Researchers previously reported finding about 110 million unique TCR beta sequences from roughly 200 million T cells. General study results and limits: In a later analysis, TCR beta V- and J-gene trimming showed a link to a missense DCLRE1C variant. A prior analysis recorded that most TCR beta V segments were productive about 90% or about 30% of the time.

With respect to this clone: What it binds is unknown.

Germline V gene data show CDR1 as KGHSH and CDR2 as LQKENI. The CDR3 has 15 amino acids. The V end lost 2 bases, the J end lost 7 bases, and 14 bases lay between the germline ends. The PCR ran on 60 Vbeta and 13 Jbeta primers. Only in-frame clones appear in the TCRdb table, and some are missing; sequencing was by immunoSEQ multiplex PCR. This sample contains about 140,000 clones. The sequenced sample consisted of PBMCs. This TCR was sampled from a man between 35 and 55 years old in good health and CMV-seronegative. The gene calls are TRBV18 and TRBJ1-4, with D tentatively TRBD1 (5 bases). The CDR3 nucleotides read TGTGCCAGCTCACCAGCGGGGGAATTTGGTGAAAAACTGTTTTTT. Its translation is CASSPAGEFGEKLFF.